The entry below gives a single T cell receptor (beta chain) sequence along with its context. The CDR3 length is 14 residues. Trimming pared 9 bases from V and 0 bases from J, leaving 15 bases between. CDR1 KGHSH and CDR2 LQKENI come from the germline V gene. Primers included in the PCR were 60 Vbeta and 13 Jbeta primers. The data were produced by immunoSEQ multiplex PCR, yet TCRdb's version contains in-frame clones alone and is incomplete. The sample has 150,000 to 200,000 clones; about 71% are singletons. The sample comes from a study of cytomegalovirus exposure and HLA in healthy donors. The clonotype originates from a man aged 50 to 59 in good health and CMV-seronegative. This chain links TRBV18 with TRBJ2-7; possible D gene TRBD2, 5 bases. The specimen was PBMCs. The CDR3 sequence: CASNQGGVSYEQYF. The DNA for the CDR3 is TGTGCCAGTAACCAAGGAGGCGTCTCCTACGAGCAGTACTTC.